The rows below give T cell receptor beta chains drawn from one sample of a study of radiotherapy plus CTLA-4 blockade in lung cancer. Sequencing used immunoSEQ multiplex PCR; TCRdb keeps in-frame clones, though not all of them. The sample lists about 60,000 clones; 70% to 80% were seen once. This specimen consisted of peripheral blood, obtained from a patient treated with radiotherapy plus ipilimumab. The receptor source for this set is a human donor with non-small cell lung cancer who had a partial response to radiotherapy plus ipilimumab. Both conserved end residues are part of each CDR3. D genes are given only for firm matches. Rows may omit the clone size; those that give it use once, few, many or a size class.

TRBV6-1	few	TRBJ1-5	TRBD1	TGTGCCAGCAGTGACGGCGGGACAGGGGGCTTTAGCAATCAGCCCCAGCATTTT	CASSDGGTGGFSNQPQHF
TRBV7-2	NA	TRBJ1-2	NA	TGTGCCAGCAGCCACCCGGGGAGGGGCTCGTATGGCTACACCTTC	CASSHPGRGSYGYTF
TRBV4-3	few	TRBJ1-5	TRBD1	TGCGCCAGCAGCCAAGGGACAGGAACCCAGCCCCAGCATTTT	CASSQGTGTQPQHF
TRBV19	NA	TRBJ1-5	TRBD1	TGTGCCAGTAGCGGGACAGGGGGCAGTCAGCCCCAGCATTTT	CASSGTGGSQPQHF
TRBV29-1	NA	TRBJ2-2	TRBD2	TGCAGCGTCAATAGCGGGGGGAACACCGGGGAGCTGTTTTTT	CSVNSGGNTGELFF
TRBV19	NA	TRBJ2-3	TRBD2	TGTGCCAGTAGTAGCGAGGGACTAGTGGGGGGCTACACAGATACGCAGTATTTT	CASSSEGLVGGYTDTQYF
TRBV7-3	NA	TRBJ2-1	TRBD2	TGTGCCAGCAGCTTAATGGCGGGGGGGTCGGATGAGCAGTTCTTC	CASSLMAGGSDEQFF
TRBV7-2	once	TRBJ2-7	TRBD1	TGTGCCAGCAGGCGGACAGGGGGCTACGAGCAGTACTTC	CASRRTGGYEQYF
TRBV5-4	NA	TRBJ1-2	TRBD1	TGTGCCAGCAGCTACGGGACAGGGTTAGGATACACCTTC	CASSYGTGLGYTF
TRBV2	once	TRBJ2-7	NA	TGTGCCAGCAGCGCGGACAGAGCCTCCTACGAGCAGTACTTC	CASSADRASYEQYF
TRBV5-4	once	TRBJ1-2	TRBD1	TGTGCCAGCACCCCGAGTGCCGGACAGGGTCCTTATGGCTACACCTTC	CASTPSAGQGPYGYTF
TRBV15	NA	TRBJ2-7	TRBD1	TGTGCCACCAGCAGCTTCGACAGGGTCTACGAGCAGTACTTC	CATSSFDRVYEQYF
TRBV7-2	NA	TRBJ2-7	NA	TGTGCCAGCAGCTTAACTGCAGGGGTCGGCGAGCAGTACTTC	CASSLTAGVGEQYF
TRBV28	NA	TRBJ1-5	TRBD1	TGTGCCAGCAGTTCGGACAGGGGCGATTCCGACTGGTATCAGCCCCAGCATTTT	CASSSDRGDSDWYQPQHF
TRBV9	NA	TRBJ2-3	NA	TGTGCCAGCAGCGTAGGGGGGCCTACAGATACGCAGTATTTT	CASSVGGPTDTQYF
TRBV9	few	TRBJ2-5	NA	TGTGCCAGCAGCGTAGGGGGGCGGGAGACCCAGTACTTC	CASSVGGRETQYF
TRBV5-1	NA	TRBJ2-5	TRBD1	TGCGCCAGCAGCTTGGTCGGGACAGGGGCAGAGACCCAGTACTTC	CASSLVGTGAETQYF
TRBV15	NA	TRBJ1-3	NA	TGTGCCACCAGCAAGCCGACTGGAAACACCATATATTTT	CATSKPTGNTIYF
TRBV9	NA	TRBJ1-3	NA	TGTGCCAGCAGCGTAGAGCCTAGGAAGGCTGGAAACGCCATATATTTT	CASSVEPRKAGNAIYF
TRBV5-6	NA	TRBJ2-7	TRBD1	TGTGCCAGCAGCTCTACAGGGGGCTCCTACGAGCAGTACTTC	CASSSTGGSYEQYF
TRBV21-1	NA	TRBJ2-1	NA	TGTGCCAGCAACCGTACCGGGACAGTGTACAATGAGCAGTTCTTC	CASNRTGTVYNEQFF
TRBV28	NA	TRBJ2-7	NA	TGTGCCAGCAGTATTGTCGGTAGCACCGAGCAGTACTTC	CASSIVGSTEQYF
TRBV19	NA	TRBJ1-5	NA	TGTGCCAGTACGCCGGCAGGGGCTAGCAATCAGCCCCAGCATTTT	CASTPAGASNQPQHF
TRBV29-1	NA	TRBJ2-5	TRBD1	TGCAGCTCCCTCAGGTACAGGGGGCGCTCAGTGGAGACCCAGTACTTC	CSSLRYRGRSVETQYF
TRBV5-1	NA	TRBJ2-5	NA	TGCGCCAGCAGCTTAGGGGGGGGTCGAGAGACCCAGTACTTC	CASSLGGGRETQYF
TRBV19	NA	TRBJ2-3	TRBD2	TGTGCCAGTAGACTAGCGGGGGCCAGCACAGATACGCAGTATTTT	CASRLAGASTDTQYF
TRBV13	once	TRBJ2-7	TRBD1	TGTGCCAGCACTGTCCGGGACAGGGGGCGCGAATACGAGCAGTACTTC	CASTVRDRGREYEQYF
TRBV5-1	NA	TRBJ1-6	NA	TGCGCCAGCAGCTTGGAGCCGGGAGATAATTCACCCCTCCACTTT	CASSLEPGDNSPLHF
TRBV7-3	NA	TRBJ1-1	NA	TGTGCCAGCAGCTTGGGGCTCCCGGGCACTGAAGCTTTCTTT	CASSLGLPGTEAFF
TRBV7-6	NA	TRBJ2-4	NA	TGTGCCAGCAGCTTCCTCGGAGGCGGCCAGTACTTC	CASSFLGGGQYF
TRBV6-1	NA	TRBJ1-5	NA	TGTGCCAGCAGGAACAGCGGAGGCAATCAGCCCCAGCATTTT	CASRNSGGNQPQHF
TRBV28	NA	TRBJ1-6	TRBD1	TGTGCCAGCTGGGCCCACGAGGGGGCTAGTTCACCCCTCCACTTT	CASWAHEGASSPLHF
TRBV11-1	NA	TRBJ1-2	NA	TGTGCCAGCAGCTTAGCAGGCGGCTCTAACTATGGCTACACCTTC	CASSLAGGSNYGYTF
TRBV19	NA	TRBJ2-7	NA	TGTGCCAGTAGTATCCCTGGGACAAGACAAATGCAGTACTTC	CASSIPGTRQMQYF
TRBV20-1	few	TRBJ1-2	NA	TGCAGTGCTGAGGGGGTCTATGGCTACACCTTC	CSAEGVYGYTF
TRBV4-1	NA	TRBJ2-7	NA	TGCGCCAGCAGCCAAGTAGGGGGGACAGACGAGCAGTACTTC	CASSQVGGTDEQYF
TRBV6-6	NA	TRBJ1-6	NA	TGTGCCAGCAGTTACTCTTACAGGGACTCACCCCTCCACTTT	CASSYSYRDSPLHF
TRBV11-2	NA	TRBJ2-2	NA	TGTGCCAGCAGCCTTACCAGGGCCGGGGAGCTGTTTTTT	CASSLTRAGELFF
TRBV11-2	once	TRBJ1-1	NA	TGTGCCAGCAGCTTAGCGGGTAGTAGCACTGAAGCTTTCTTT	CASSLAGSSTEAFF
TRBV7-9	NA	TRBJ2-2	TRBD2	TGTGCCAGCAGCTTGCCCACTAGCGGGGGCGACAACACCGGGGAGCTGTTTTTT	CASSLPTSGGDNTGELFF
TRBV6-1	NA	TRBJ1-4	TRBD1	TGTGCCAGCAGTGAGCTGACAGGGGGACTAAATGAAAAACTGTTTTTT	CASSELTGGLNEKLFF
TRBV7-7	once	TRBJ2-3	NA	TGTGCCAGCAGCTCCGGACTTGGGGGCACAGATACGCAGTATTTT	CASSSGLGGTDTQYF
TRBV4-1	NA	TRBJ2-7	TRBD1	TGCGCCAGCAGCCAACGCTATGGGGGACAGGGGGACTACGAGCAGTACTTC	CASSQRYGGQGDYEQYF
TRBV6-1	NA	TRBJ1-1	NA	TGTGCCAGCAGAAGAACCGGGGAGGAAGCTTTCTTT	CASRRTGEEAFF
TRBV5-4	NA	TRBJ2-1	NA	TGTGCCAGCAGCAACCGGGACAAGAATTCCTACAATGAGCAGTTCTTC	CASSNRDKNSYNEQFF
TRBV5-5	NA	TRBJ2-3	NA	TGTGCCAGCAGCTTGGAAGTAGACACAGATACGCAGTATTTT	CASSLEVDTDTQYF
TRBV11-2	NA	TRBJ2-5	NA	TGTGCCAGCAGCTTAACTGTGAGGGAACAAGAGACCCAGTACTTC	CASSLTVREQETQYF
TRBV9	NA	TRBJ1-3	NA	TGTGCCAGCAGCGTCTTGGCTCGGACCACGGGAGGAAACACCATATATTTT	CASSVLARTTGGNTIYF
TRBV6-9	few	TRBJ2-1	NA	TGTGCCAGCAGCTTCTACAATGAGCAGTTCTTC	CASSFYNEQFF
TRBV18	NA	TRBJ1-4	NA	TGTGCCAGCTCAGGGGCAGTTCAGAATGAAAAACTGTTTTTT	CASSGAVQNEKLFF
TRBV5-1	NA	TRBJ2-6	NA	TGCGCCAGCAGCCACCTTCCGCAGGGCCAAGGTGGGGCCAACGTCCTGACTTTC	CASSHLPQGQGGANVLTF
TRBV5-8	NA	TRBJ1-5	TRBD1	TGTGCCAGCAGCTCTCCGCGACAGGGGGAAAGGCCCCAGCATTTT	CASSSPRQGERPQHF
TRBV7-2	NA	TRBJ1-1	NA	TGTGCCAGCAGCCCGGGGGGCAAAATGAACACTGAAGCTTTCTTT	CASSPGGKMNTEAFF